This T cell receptor beta chain was retrieved from a study of graft-versus-host responses after intestinal transplantation. On the study more broadly: Tacrolimus and steroids were given for around three years to all recipients after anti-thymocyte globulin induction.

Comment on this clone: The antigen remains unidentified.

The CDR3 totals 15 residues. Germline V lookup: CDR1 MDHEN, CDR2 SYDVKM. J was trimmed by 6 bases and V by 3 bases; bases with no gene match: 10. Study-wide results and limits: Declining HvG levels early post-transplant were linked to peak circulating GvH clone levels. Analysis identified GvH clones in recipient marrow, with some appearing first in ileum or blood.

Using immunoSEQ multiplex PCR, the repertoire was profiled, and TCRdb retains in-frame clones only, with some absent. The data show around 120,000 clones, 90% seen once. The specimen comprised unstimulated CD4+ T cells sorted from spleen or lymph node cells, sampled before intestinal transplant. The clonotype originates from a human donor who received an intestinal transplant. The chain uses TRBV28 and TRBJ1-1, with 7 bases lining up with TRBD1. The CDR3 coding sequence is TGTGCCAGCAGTTTCCAGACAGGGCTAGGAGCTGAAGCTTTCTTT. Encoded protein: CASSFQTGLGAEAFF.